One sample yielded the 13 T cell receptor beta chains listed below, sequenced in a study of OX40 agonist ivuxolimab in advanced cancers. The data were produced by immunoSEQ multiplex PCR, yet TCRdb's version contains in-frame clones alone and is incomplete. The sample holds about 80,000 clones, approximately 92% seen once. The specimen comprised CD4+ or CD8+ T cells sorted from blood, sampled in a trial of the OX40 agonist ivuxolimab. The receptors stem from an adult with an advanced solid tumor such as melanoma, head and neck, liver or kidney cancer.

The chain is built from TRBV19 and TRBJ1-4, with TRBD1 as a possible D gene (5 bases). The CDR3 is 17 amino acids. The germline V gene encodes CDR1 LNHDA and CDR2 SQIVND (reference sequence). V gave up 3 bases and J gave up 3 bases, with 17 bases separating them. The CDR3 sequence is CASSILWGTEPNEKLFF. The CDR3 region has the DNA TGTGCCAGTAGTATCTTATGGGGGACCGAACCTAATGAAAAACTGTTTTTT.

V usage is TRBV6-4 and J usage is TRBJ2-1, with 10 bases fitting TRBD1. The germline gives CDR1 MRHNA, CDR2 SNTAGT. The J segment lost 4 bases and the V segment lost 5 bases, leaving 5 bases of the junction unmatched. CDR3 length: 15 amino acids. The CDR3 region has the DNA TGTGCCAGCAGTCCCAGACAGGGGGCATACAATGAGCAGTTCTTC. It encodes CASSPRQGAYNEQFF.

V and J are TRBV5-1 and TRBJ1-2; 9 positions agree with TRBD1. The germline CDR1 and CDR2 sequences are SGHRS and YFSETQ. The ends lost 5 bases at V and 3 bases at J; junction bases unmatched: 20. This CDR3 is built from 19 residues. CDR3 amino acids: CASSPQLRDRVMGYYGYTF. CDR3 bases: TGCGCCAGCAGTCCCCAGCTCCGGGACAGGGTTATGGGGTACTATGGCTACACCTTC.

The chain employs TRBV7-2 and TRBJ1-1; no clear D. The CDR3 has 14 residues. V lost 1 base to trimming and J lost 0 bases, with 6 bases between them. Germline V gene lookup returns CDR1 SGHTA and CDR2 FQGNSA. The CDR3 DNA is TGTGCCAGCAGCTTAGTTGGCATGAACACTGAAGCTTTCTTT. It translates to CASSLVGMNTEAFF.

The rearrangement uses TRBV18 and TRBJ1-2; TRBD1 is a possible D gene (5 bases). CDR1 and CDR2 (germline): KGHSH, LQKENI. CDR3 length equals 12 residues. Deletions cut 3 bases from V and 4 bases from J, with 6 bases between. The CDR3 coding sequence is TGTGCCAGCTCACCCGACAGCTATGGCTACACCTTC. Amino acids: CASSPDSYGYTF.

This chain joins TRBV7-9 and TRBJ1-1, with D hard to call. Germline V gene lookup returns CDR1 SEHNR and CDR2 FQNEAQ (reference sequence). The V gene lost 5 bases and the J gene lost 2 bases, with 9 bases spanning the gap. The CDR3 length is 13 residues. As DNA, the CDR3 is TGTGCCAGCAGCCTCGACTTTAACACTGAAGCTTTCTTT. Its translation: CASSLDFNTEAFF.

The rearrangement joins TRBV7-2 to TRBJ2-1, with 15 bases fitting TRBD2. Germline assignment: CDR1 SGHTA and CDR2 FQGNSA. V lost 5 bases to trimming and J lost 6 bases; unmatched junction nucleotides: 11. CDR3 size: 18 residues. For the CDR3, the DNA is TGTGCCAGCAGCCTCCGGACTAGCGGGGGGGCGACGGGCAATGAGCAGTTCTTC. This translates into CASSLRTSGGATGNEQFF.

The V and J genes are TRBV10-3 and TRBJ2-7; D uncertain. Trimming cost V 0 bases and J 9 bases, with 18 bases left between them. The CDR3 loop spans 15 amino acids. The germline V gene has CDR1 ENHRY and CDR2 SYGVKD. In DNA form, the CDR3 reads TGTGCCATCAGTGAGTCGACTCCAGGAATACTTGGGCAGTACTTC. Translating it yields CAISESTPGILGQYF.

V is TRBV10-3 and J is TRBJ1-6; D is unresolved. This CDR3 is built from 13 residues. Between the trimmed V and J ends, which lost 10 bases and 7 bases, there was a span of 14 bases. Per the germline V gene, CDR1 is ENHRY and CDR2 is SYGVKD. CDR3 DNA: TGTGCCACCCAGAGCGAAGGGAATTCACCCCTCCACTTT. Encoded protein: CATQSEGNSPLHF.

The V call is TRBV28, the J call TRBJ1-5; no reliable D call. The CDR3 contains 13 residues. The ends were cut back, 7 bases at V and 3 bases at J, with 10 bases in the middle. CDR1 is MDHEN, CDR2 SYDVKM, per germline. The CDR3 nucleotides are TGTGCCAGCAAGTACATGTCCAATCAGCCCCAGCATTTT. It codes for CASKYMSNQPQHF.

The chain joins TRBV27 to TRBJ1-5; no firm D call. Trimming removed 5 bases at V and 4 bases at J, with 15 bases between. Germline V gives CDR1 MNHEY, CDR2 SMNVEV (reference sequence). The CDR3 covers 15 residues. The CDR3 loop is CASSPLTRVNQPQHF. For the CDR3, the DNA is TGTGCCAGCAGTCCCCTGACTAGGGTTAATCAGCCCCAGCATTTT.

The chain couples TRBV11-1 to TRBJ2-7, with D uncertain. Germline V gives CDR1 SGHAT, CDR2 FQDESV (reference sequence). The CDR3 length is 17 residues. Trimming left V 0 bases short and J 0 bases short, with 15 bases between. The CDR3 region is CASSLALGQIVSYEQYF. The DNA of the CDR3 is TGTGCCAGCAGCTTAGCGCTAGGGCAGATCGTCTCCTACGAGCAGTACTTC.

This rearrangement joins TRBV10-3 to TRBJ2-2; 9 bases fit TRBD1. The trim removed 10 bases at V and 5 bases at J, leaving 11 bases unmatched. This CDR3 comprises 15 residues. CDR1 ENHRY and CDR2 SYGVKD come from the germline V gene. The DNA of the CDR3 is TGTGCCACGAGGACACAGGGGGCCGGAACCGGGGAGCTGTTTTTT. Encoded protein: CATRTQGAGTGELFF.